The 19 T cell receptor beta chains given below trace back to one sample, sequenced in a study of blood T cell repertoires in COVID-19. Using immunoSEQ multiplex PCR, the repertoire was profiled, and TCRdb retains in-frame clones only, with some absent. Of some 90,000 clones in the sample, around 90% were seen once. Sequencing input: peripheral blood. Source of these receptors: a woman aged 55-70 years with COVID-19, enrolled during active disease.

The rearrangement links TRBV14 to TRBJ1-6; TRBD1 is a possible D gene (5 bases). V dropped 0 bases and J dropped 6 bases, with 12 bases sitting between them. Germline V CDR1 and CDR2: SGHDN, FVKESK. This CDR3 has 16 amino acids. The CDR3 nucleotides are TGTGCCAGCAGCCAAGAGCAGGGTTTGGGTAATTCACCCCTCCACTTT. This gives the protein CASSQEQGLGNSPLHF.

V usage is TRBV6-2 or TRBV6-3 and J usage is TRBJ1-2, with D unclear. The germline V and J ends were trimmed by 5 bases and 7 bases, with 17 bases remaining between them. The CDR3 length is 14 residues. Germline V lookup: CDR1 MNHEY, CDR2 SVGEGT. The CDR3 coding sequence is TGTGCCAGCAGTCTGCGAGATTTGAGAGGTGGCTACACCTTC. This translates into CASSLRDLRGGYTF.

The CDR3 DNA is TGCGCCAGCAGCTTGCTGGGGGCAAACACCGGGGAGCTGTTTTTT. Its translation: CASSLLGANTGELFF. The genes are TRBV5-1 and TRBJ2-2; possibly TRBD1 for D (6 bases). The CDR3 covers 15 residues. Germline CDR1 and CDR2: SGHRS and YFSETQ. Deletions cut 1 base from V and 2 bases from J, with 9 bases between.

The J gene is TRBJ1-1, the V gene TRBV28, with D maybe TRBD1 (5 bases). This CDR3 is built from 14 residues. Per germline, CDR1 MDHEN and CDR2 SYDVKM. Trimming cost V 2 bases and J 5 bases, with 12 bases left between them. CDR3 protein: CASSLGFRGTEAFF. The CDR3 nucleotides read TGTGCCAGCAGTTTAGGGTTTCGGGGGACTGAAGCTTTCTTT.

The rearrangement uses TRBV28 and TRBJ2-5; D gene ambiguous. Germline loops: CDR1 MDHEN, CDR2 SYDVKM. The CDR3 loop spans 12 amino acids. V gave up 6 bases and J gave up 0 bases, with 5 bases separating them. The CDR3 DNA is TGTGCCAGCAGCCCTAACCAAGAGACCCAGTACTTC. This sequence encodes CASSPNQETQYF. Variable domain in full (rest from reference TRBV28 and TRBJ2-5): DVKVTQSSRYLVKRTGEKVFLECVQDMDHENMFWYRQDPGLGLRLIYFSYDVKMKEKGDIPEGYSVSREKKERFSLILESASTNQTSMYLCASSPNQETQYFGPGTRLLVL.

The rearrangement joins TRBV24-1 to TRBJ1-2, with D uncertain. Trimming stripped 2 bases from V and 8 bases from J, with 11 bases between. The CDR3 spans 13 residues. Germline V gene data show CDR1 as KGHDR and CDR2 as SFDVKD. The CDR3 protein is CATSDSSQHGYTF. The CDR3 DNA follows: TGTGCCACCAGTGATTCGTCACAGCACGGCTACACCTTC.

This clone occurred a few times. The CDR3 DNA is TGTGCCAGCAGCAAGGACAGGGGCCCGAACTATGGCTACACCTTC. Protein: CASSKDRGPNYGYTF. The chain is built from TRBV4-2 and TRBJ1-2, with 9 nucleotides matching TRBD1. The CDR3 consists of 15 residues. The V and J ends lost 5 bases and 2 bases, in that order; junction bases with no gene match: 6. Per germline, CDR1 LGHNA and CDR2 YNFKEQ.

V and J are TRBV5-1 and TRBJ2-5; 9 positions match TRBD2. CDR1 is SGHRS, CDR2 YFSETQ, per germline. Trimming removed 4 bases from V and 2 bases from J; junction bases left unmatched: 9. This CDR3 spans 16 amino acids. The CDR3 reads CASSRRASGEQETQYF. DNA for the CDR3: TGCGCCAGCAGCCGGCGGGCTAGCGGGGAGCAAGAGACCCAGTACTTC.

The chain uses TRBV29-1 and TRBJ1-1, with 9 bases lining up with TRBD1. Germline CDR1 reads SQVTM; CDR2 reads ANQGSEA. This CDR3 comprises 14 residues. Trimming at V came to 7 bases and at J to 3 bases, leaving 9 bases not matched to a gene. The CDR3 sequence is CSDLDRGMDTEAFF. For the CDR3, the DNA is TGCAGCGACCTGGACAGGGGTATGGACACTGAAGCTTTCTTT. The full variable domain, in which reference TRBV29-1 and TRBJ1-1 provide the parts outside the CDR3, is SAVISQKPSRDICQRGTSLTIQCQVDSQVTMMFWYRQQPGQSLTLIATANQGSEATYESGFVIDKFPISRPNLTFSTLTVSNMSPEDSSIYLCSDLDRGMDTEAFFGQGTRLTVV.

This sequence joins TRBV18 and TRBJ2-2; D possibly corresponds to TRBD2 (6 bases). Germline CDR1 KGHSH, CDR2 LQKENI. The V gene lost 2 bases and the J gene lost 8 bases, with 9 bases spanning the gap. There are 13 residues in the CDR3. The CDR3 sequence is CASSPRRVGELFF. For the CDR3, the DNA is TGTGCCAGCTCACCAAGGAGGGTTGGGGAGCTGTTTTTT.

The count of this clone is one. V usage is TRBV4-3 and J usage is TRBJ1-2; tentatively, D is TRBD1 (5 bases). Germline V gene lookup returns CDR1 LGHNA and CDR2 YSLEER. The length of the CDR3 is 15 residues. V was clipped by 3 bases and J by 2 bases, with 13 bases between them. The CDR3 is CASSQGLGVNYGYTF. The CDR3 DNA follows: TGCGCCAGCAGCCAGGGACTCGGGGTGAACTATGGCTACACCTTC.

The chain recombines TRBV5-1 with TRBJ2-2, with 8 nucleotides matching TRBD1. The CDR3 extends over 16 amino acids. Germline-derived CDR1 and CDR2 are SGHRS and YFSETQ. The junction had 7 bases not matched to a gene; V was cut back by 2 bases and J by 4 bases. DNA for the CDR3: TGCGCCAGCAGCTTCCGACCACAGGGGGGCACCGGGGAGCTGTTTTTT. As protein: CASSFRPQGGTGELFF.

The chain is built from TRBV12-5 and TRBJ2-7; D may be TRBD1 (6 bases). This CDR3 has 14 residues. V lost 1 base, J lost 6 bases, and 13 bases lay in between. Looked up from germline, CDR1 is LGHNT and CDR2 is FRNRAP. The CDR3 region is CASGLEAGVGEQYF. For the CDR3, the DNA is TGTGCTAGTGGTTTGGAGGCAGGGGTGGGCGAGCAGTACTTC.

The rearrangement joins TRBV27 to TRBJ1-5; TRBD1 matches at 7 bases. Germline V lookup: CDR1 MNHEY, CDR2 SMNVEV (reference sequence). This CDR3 has 14 residues. After removal of 5 bases from V and 5 bases from J, the junction contained 6 bases not matched to a gene. CDR3 sequence reads: CASSPGTDYQPQHF. In DNA form, the CDR3 reads TGTGCCAGCAGTCCCGGGACAGATTATCAGCCCCAGCATTTT.

This sequence joins TRBV5-1 and TRBJ2-7, with D maybe TRBD1 (5 bases). Germline CDR1 and CDR2: SGHRS and YFSETQ. V dropped 0 bases and J dropped 2 bases, with 18 bases sitting between them. The CDR3 totals 17 residues. The CDR3 DNA sequence: TGCGCCAGCAGCTTGGCCACTGGACAAATCCCCACCTACGAGCAGTACTTC. Translation gives CASSLATGQIPTYEQYF.

The count of this clone is one. The V call is TRBV19, the J call TRBJ2-5; TRBD2 agrees at 8 bases. Losses at the gene ends were 9 bases for V and 7 bases for J; bases not matched to a gene: 13. This CDR3 comprises 14 residues. Germline values: CDR1 LNHDA, CDR2 SQIVND (reference sequence). The CDR3, as DNA: TGTGCCAGCTCTCGGGGGGGACAAGAGGGGACCCAGTACTTC. Its protein product is CASSRGGQEGTQYF.

The chain uses TRBV11-2 and TRBJ2-4; TRBD1 aligns across 7 bases. V gave up 5 bases and J gave up 16 bases; unmatched junction bases: 8. CDR3 length: 11 residues. Germline-derived CDR1 and CDR2 are SGHAT and FQNNGV. CDR3 DNA sequence: TGTGCCAGCAGCGCAGGGACAGTCGTATACTTC. As protein: CASSAGTVVYF.

The V gene is TRBV5-4, the J gene TRBJ2-5; a possible D gene is TRBD1 (5 bases). The V gene's germline CDR1 is SGHNT and CDR2 YYREEE (reference sequence). The CDR3 sequence is 15 residues long. With 0 bases removed from V and 3 bases from J, the gap between germline ends came to 12 bases. CDR3 residues: CASSLAWQGKETQYF. Here the CDR3 DNA reads TGTGCCAGCAGCTTGGCATGGCAGGGTAAAGAGACCCAGTACTTC.

This chain joins TRBV28 and TRBJ2-5; 9 bases agree with TRBD2. CDR1 MDHEN and CDR2 SYDVKM come from the germline V gene. CDR3 length: 15 amino acids. V was pared by 7 bases and J by 4 bases, with 10 bases of the junction left unmatched. CDR3 in amino acids: CASTPAGGPRETQYF. Written as DNA, the CDR3 is TGTGCCAGCACCCCCGCGGGGGGGCCGCGAGAGACCCAGTACTTC. Complete variable domain (other parts from reference TRBV28 and TRBJ2-5): DVKVTQSSRYLVKRTGEKVFLECVQDMDHENMFWYRQDPGLGLRLIYFSYDVKMKEKGDIPEGYSVSREKKERFSLILESASTNQTSMYLCASTPAGGPRETQYFGPGTRLLVL.